The present TCR beta chain was sequenced within a study of T cell responses to AZD1222 COVID-19 vaccine (dated by TCRdb to the early 2020s). In terms of the full investigation: AZD1222 recipients whose second dose came at about 4 weeks and those whose second dose came at about 12 weeks were combined into one group, since spike-specific TCR depth and breadth did not differ between the two schedules. TCR sequencing covered more than 230 trial participants: about 210 given two doses of AZD1222 and 26 given two doses of MenACWY control vaccine. Trial participants were enrolled by age into subgroups of 18-55, 56-69 and 70-plus years, and around 150, 28 and 57 TCR-sequenced participants, respectively, were included in these subgroups.

The meaning of the sample's time point label: baseline before first vaccination. Samples from vaccinated people were obtained from the UK trials COV001 and COV002, which included a single-blind randomized controlled phase 2/3 trial of AZD1222 (ChAdOx1 nCoV-19) in healthy adults. For TCRbeta chain sequencing, PBMC samples were collected from trial participants at day 0 and at day 28 after the second dose. The CDR3 spans 15 residues, from the cysteine through the phenylalanine. The kept DNA is CDR3 alone, 45 bases in frame from the first base. In the germline V gene, CDR1 corresponds to MGHRA and CDR2 to YSYEKL. The germline V end is reduced by 6 bases and the J end by 5 bases; junction bases left unmatched: 10. The CDR3 regions of human TCRbeta chains were analyzed by immunosequencing. Under the source paper's analysis protocol: TCRs in the repertoires were matched against a reference library of SARS-CoV-2-specific TCRs that had been generated with the MIRA antigen-specificity platform. Breadth meant the fraction of unique TCRs that were SARS-CoV-2-associated, whereas depth meant the fraction of total T cells that were SARS-CoV-2-associated. Using the MIRA data, every spike-specific TCR was mapped to the spike region that the TCR reacted to and assigned to either a CD4 or a CD8 class. Log10-transformed breadth and depth values were compared by one-way ANOVA with Sidak's multiple comparisons tests. This is the immuneACCESS table as TCRdb keeps it, with only in-frame sequences that have V and J called. A part of the clones is gone; compared with another copy, unresolved V genes explain less than half, and the rest is unexplained. The D gene and trimming were derived from the DNA, and the V and J assignments and clone size from that table. Recorded for this sample are approximately 140,000 clones; 94% of them occurred a single time. The top ten constitute 1.3% of the sample.

As regards this clone: Its specific antigen is unknown. Base qualities are not recorded, but no much larger clone differs from it by a single base.

The paper's findings and limits, for the study overall: The whole spike protein was spanned by vaccine-associated CD4 TCRs, and dominant responses were seen in regions 160-218 and 743-854. Because no day 14 peak-response samples were available, repertoires were characterized only after the peak T cell response. Conclusions about previously exposed vaccinees are limited because only six or seven AZD1222 recipients were SARS-CoV-2 seropositive at baseline. In the small 56-69-year group, the increase in depth fell short of significance, most likely because of low power. Nearly half of unique spike-specific TCRs reportedly recognized epitopes outside regions mutated in the B.1.351 and B.1.1.7 variants. Most participants were white British and females outnumbered males, and the authors suggested that clonal diversity may have been underestimated. A significant rise in spike-specific TCR breadth and depth was observed after two AZD1222 doses relative to day 0 and relative to MenACWY recipients.

The origin of this receptor is an adult in good health. The rearrangement combines TRBV4-1 with TRBJ2-1, with 7 middle bases fitting TRBD2. The specimen was peripheral blood, collected on day 0 of AZD1222 vaccination. The CDR3 reads as follows: CASSPIGAGNNEQFF. The DNA is TGCGCCAGCAGTCCGATTGGAGCGGGGAACAATGAGCAGTTCTTC.